The 9 T cell receptor beta chains below come from one sample, sequenced in a study of Graves' ophthalmopathy and Graves' hyperthyroidism. For repertoire sequencing, the TCR beta CDR3 regions were amplified from RNA transcripts. HTBI-primed first-round RT-PCR preceded second-round multiplex PCR. TCRdb itself ran the multiplex PCR reads through MiXCR, one entry per CDR3 protein. The sample gives 200,000 to 250,000 distinct CDR3 sequences, around a fifth of which show up once; about 40% is in the top ten. Specimen: peripheral blood. These receptors all come from a woman in her fifties or sixties with Graves' ophthalmopathy.

This clonotype was counted ten times or more. The rearrangement joins TRBV6-1 to TRBJ1-1; 9 bases match TRBD1. The CDR3 consists of 14 residues. V shed 6 bases, J shed 5 bases, and the junction held 7 bases outside the gene matches. Per germline, CDR1 MNHNS and CDR2 SASEGT. CDR3 amino acids: CASRWDRETTEAFF. The DNA of the CDR3 is TGTGCCAGCAGATGGGACAGGGAAACGACTGAAGCTTTCTTT.

The V call is TRBV3-1, the J call TRBJ2-7, with D perhaps TRBD2 (6 bases). The V end was cut by 3 bases, the J end by 3 bases, with 15 bases between. There are 15 residues in the CDR3. Germline CDR1 and CDR2: LGHDT and YNNKEL (reference sequence). CDR3 sequence (DNA): TGTGCCAGCAGCCATCGACGGAGGGGAGACTACGAGCAGTACTTC. Protein: CASSHRRRGDYEQYF.

This clonotype was seen at least ten times. V and J are TRBV9 and TRBJ1-2; 8 bases agree with TRBD1. CDR1 SGDLS and CDR2 YYNGEE come from the germline V gene. After removal of 0 bases from V and 6 bases from J, the junction contained 4 bases not matched to a gene. The CDR3 runs 14 residues. CDR3 in DNA: TGTGCCAGCAGCGTAGGACAGGGGTGGGATGGCTACACCTTC. Encoded protein: CASSVGQGWDGYTF.

In its sample, this clonotype was seen many times. The rearrangement links TRBV3-1 to TRBJ1-1; maybe TRBD1 (6 bases). Trimming shortened V by 2 bases and J by 10 bases, and 17 bases separated the two germline ends. Germline-derived CDR1 and CDR2 are LGHDT and YNNKEL (reference sequence). CDR3 length: 14 residues. CDR3 sequence (DNA): TGTGCCAGCAGCCAAAGTCCAGGGGAAAGGGGAGCTTTCTTT. Protein sequence: CASSQSPGERGAFF.

This clonotype was found many times. The genes are TRBV20-1 and TRBJ2-5; D gene uncertain. Germline loops: CDR1 DFQATT, CDR2 SNEGSKA (reference sequence). The CDR3 extends over 12 amino acids. The chain's CDR3 is CSLDVSQETQYF. The DNA for the CDR3 is TGCAGCCTAGATGTGAGTCAAGAGACCCAGTACTTC.

V gene TRBV4-2 combines with J gene TRBJ2-7; 16 bases agree with TRBD2. With V trimmed by 4 bases and J by 3 bases, 6 bases remained unmatched. The CDR3 contains 17 residues. Germline V CDR1 and CDR2: LGHNA, YNFKEQ. In nucleotides, the CDR3 is TGTGCCAGCAGCCCGGGACTAGCGGGAGGGCCCAACTACGAGCAGTACTTC. It yields the protein CASSPGLAGGPNYEQYF.

This clonotype was counted at least ten times. V usage is TRBV6-1 and J usage is TRBJ1-6; perhaps TRBD1 as D (5 bases). There are 14 residues in the CDR3. Germline lookup yields CDR1 MNHNS and CDR2 SASEGT. V lost 5 bases to trimming and J lost 7 bases, with 12 bases between them. CDR3 sequence: CASSRGTENSPLHF. Here the CDR3 DNA reads TGTGCCAGCAGTCGGGGGACGGAGAATTCACCCCTCCACTTT.

The sample holds many counts of this clonotype. The J gene is TRBJ1-2, the V gene TRBV7-6; TRBD1 is a possible D gene (5 bases). The germline CDR1 and CDR2 sequences are SGHVS and FNYEAQ. The length of the CDR3 is 15 residues. Trimming removed 1 base from V and 2 bases from J, with 11 bases in between. The CDR3 spells CASSLVQGSNYGYTF. Here the CDR3 DNA reads TGTGCCAGCAGCTTAGTCCAGGGCTCCAACTATGGCTACACCTTC.

V usage is TRBV6-1 and J usage is TRBJ1-2; TRBD1 agrees at 9 bases. Germline V gene data show CDR1 as MNHNS and CDR2 as SASEGT. V dropped 6 bases and J dropped 0; count of bases not matched to a gene: 8. The CDR3 runs 16 residues. The CDR3 DNA reads as TGTGCCAGCAGCGGGACAGGGCAAGAACCTAACTATGGCTACACCTTC. Translated, it gives CASSGTGQEPNYGYTF.